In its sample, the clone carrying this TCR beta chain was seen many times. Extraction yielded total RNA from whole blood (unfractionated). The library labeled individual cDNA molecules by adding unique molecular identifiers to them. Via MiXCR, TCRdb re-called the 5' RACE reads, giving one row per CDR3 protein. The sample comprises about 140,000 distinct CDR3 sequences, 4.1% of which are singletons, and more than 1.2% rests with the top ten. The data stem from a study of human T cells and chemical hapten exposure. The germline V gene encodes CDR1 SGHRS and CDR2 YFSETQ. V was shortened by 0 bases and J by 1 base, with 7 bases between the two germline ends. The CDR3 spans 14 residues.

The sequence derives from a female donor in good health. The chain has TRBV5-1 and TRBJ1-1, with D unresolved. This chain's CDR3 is CASSLVWGNTEAFF. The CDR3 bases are TGCGCCAGCAGCTTGGTATGGGGGAACACTGAAGCTTTCTTT.